What follows are 25 T cell receptor beta chains derived from one specimen sequenced in a study of blood T cells in healthy people across ages. The second PCR ran about 6 to 11 cycles with a sample-barcoded 5' primer and J-beta primers. TCRdb passed the 5' RACE reads through MiXCR, listing each CDR3 protein once. The repertoire holds roughly 1,700,000 distinct CDR3 sequences, with approximately 30% as singletons. The sequencing sample was made of blood. These receptor sequences come from a woman in her 30s in good health.

The chain links TRBV3-1 to TRBJ2-3, with D perhaps TRBD2 (5 bases). The CDR3 is 12 residues long. Per the germline V gene, CDR1 is LGHDT and CDR2 is YNNKEL (reference sequence). With 4 bases removed from V and 13 bases from J, the gap between germline ends came to 15 bases. This CDR3 reads CASSREGWGEYF. The CDR3 bases are TGTGCCAGCAGCCGAGAGGGTTGGGGAGAGTATTTT.

The rearrangement uses TRBV5-1 and TRBJ2-1; either TRBD1 or TRBD2 may supply D (6 bases each). Germline assignment: CDR1 SGHRS and CDR2 YFSETQ. The CDR3 has 16 amino acids. Trimming cost V 4 bases and J 2 bases, with 16 bases left between them. The chain's CDR3 is CASSPPGAGTYNEQFF. The CDR3 region has the DNA TGCGCCAGCAGCCCACCGGGGGCGGGCACCTACAATGAGCAGTTCTTC.

This clonotype showed up just a few times. The chain's CDR3 is CSARDSTRGQNQPQHF. The CDR3 bases are TGCAGTGCTAGAGATTCAACGAGGGGCCAGAATCAGCCCCAGCATTTT. This rearrangement joins TRBV20-1 to TRBJ1-5, with D perhaps TRBD1 (5 bases). CDR1 and CDR2 from the germline V gene are DFQATT and SNEGSKA (reference sequence). Trimming shortened V by 0 bases and J by 4 bases, and 16 bases separated the two germline ends. This CDR3 region has 16 residues.

The chain couples TRBV12-3 or TRBV12-4 to TRBJ2-7; possible D gene TRBD1, 6 bases. V gave up 8 bases and J gave up 12 bases, with 14 bases separating them. CDR3 size: 10 residues. The CDR3 protein is CASGRQDLYF. The DNA for the CDR3 is TGTGCCAGCGGACGACAGGATCTGTACTTC.

This clonotype was seen a few times. The chain uses TRBV5-1 and TRBJ2-3; 8 bases are a match to TRBD2. V shed 0 bases and J 2 bases; nucleotides not matched to a gene: 2. This CDR3 has 15 amino acids. Germline CDR1 reads SGHRS; CDR2 reads YFSETQ. Here the CDR3 reads CASSLATSDTDTQYF. In DNA, the CDR3 is TGCGCCAGCAGCTTGGCGACTAGCGACACAGATACGCAGTATTTT.

This chain connects TRBV25-1 to TRBJ1-2; perhaps TRBD1 as D (5 bases). Per the germline V gene, CDR1 is MGHDK and CDR2 is SYGVNS. This CDR3 has 17 residues. Between the trimmed V and J ends, which lost 8 bases and 8 bases, there was a span of 30 bases. The CDR3 loop reads CASSNVGGSATPRGYTF. CDR3 DNA sequence: TGTGCCAGCTCAAACGTGGGGGGATCGGCAACACCGCGGGGCTACACCTTC.

This clonotype was found many times. The chain employs TRBV13 and TRBJ2-1; TRBD1 agrees at 8 bases. Per the germline V gene, CDR1 is PRHDT and CDR2 is FYEKMQ (reference sequence). After removal of 5 bases from V and 5 bases from J, the junction contained 11 bases not matched to a gene. This CDR3 is built from 16 residues. The chain's CDR3 is CASSLPGTGGDNEQFF. For the CDR3, the DNA is TGTGCCAGCAGCCTGCCCGGGACAGGAGGGGACAATGAGCAGTTCTTC.

This clonotype was recorded at least ten times. This sequence joins TRBV4-1 and TRBJ1-2; TRBD1 matches at 12 bases. CDR1 and CDR2 (germline): MGHRA, YSYEKL. Germline trimming cut 4 bases from V and 1 base from J; bases unmatched to any gene: 10. The CDR3 totals 18 residues. The CDR3: CASSPGPGQGALNYGYTF. The DNA of the CDR3 is TGCGCCAGCAGCCCCGGCCCGGGACAGGGGGCCCTTAACTATGGCTACACCTTC.

Comments on this clonotype: This may stem from a read error, because a much larger clone lies one nucleotide away. J is TRBJ1-2 and V is TRBV6-5; the match to TRBD1 covers 9 bases. CDR3 length: 14 residues. The V gene's germline CDR1 is MNHEY and CDR2 SVGAGI. The CDR3 DNA follows: TGTGTCAGCAGTCGGGACAGGGTCGCCTATGGCTACACCTTC. Protein product: CVSSRDRVAYGYTF.

The chain joins TRBV10-3 to TRBJ2-7; TRBD2 is a possible D gene (5 bases). Trimming left V 4 bases short and J 1 base short, with 14 bases between. The CDR3 consists of 15 residues. Germline V gene sequence: CDR1 ENHRY, CDR2 SYGVKD. CDR3 sequence: CAISATEALSYEQYF. In DNA form, the CDR3 reads TGTGCCATCAGTGCTACGGAGGCCTTGTCCTACGAGCAGTACTTC.

The DNA for the CDR3 is TGTGCCAGCTCACCAAGGGGCCCAAGCTCCTACGAGCAGTACTTC. As protein: CASSPRGPSSYEQYF. V gene TRBV18 combines with J gene TRBJ2-7, with D maybe TRBD1 (5 bases). V was trimmed by 2 bases and J by 0 bases, leaving 11 bases between them. The germline gives CDR1 KGHSH, CDR2 LQKENI. The CDR3 is 15 residues long.

V usage is TRBV24-1 and J usage is TRBJ2-7, with 9 bases that match TRBD2. In germline, CDR1 is KGHDR, CDR2 SFDVKD. This CDR3 comprises 15 residues. Germline trimming cut 4 bases from V and 7 bases from J; bases unmatched to any gene: 10. The CDR3 protein is CATSEGAGGPNEQYF. The DNA of the CDR3 is TGTGCCACCAGTGAGGGAGCGGGGGGCCCCAATGAGCAGTACTTC.

The V call is TRBV2, the J call TRBJ2-2; 8 bases align to TRBD1. The CDR3 runs to 13 residues. Trimming cost V 6 bases and J 4 bases; bases outside gene matches: 1. CDR1 SNHLY and CDR2 FYNNEI come from the germline V gene. CDR3 sequence reads: CASRTGATGELFF. CDR3 DNA sequence: TGTGCCAGCAGGACAGGGGCCACCGGGGAGCTGTTTTTT.

The genes are TRBV29-1 and TRBJ2-1, with 9 bases fitting TRBD1. Germline CDR1 reads SQVTM; CDR2 reads ANQGSEA. The V and J ends lost 6 bases and 7 bases, in that order; junction bases with no gene match: 10. The CDR3 contains 14 residues. The CDR3 DNA follows: TGCAGCGTGCATAGGGACAGGGTGAAAAATGAGCAGTTCTTC. Translation: CSVHRDRVKNEQFF.

This clonotype was recorded a few times. J is TRBJ2-1 and V is TRBV18; D is unresolved. This CDR3 region has 12 residues. V shed 3 bases and J shed 12 bases, with 12 bases lying between them. Germline CDR1 and CDR2: KGHSH and LQKENI. The CDR3 nucleotides read TGTGCCAGCTCACCGCCGGTCGTAGGGCAGTTCTTC. Its protein product is CASSPPVVGQFF.

The chain carries TRBV18 and TRBJ2-1; D assignment may be TRBD1 or TRBD2 (6 bases each). V gave up 3 bases and J gave up 9 bases, with 18 bases separating them. There are 15 residues in the CDR3. Per germline, CDR1 KGHSH and CDR2 LQKENI. DNA of the CDR3: TGTGCCAGCTCACCCGATTTGGGGGGCAATGGTGAGCAGTTCTTC. This translates into CASSPDLGGNGEQFF. The whole variable domain, remainder taken from reference TRBV18 and TRBJ2-1, is NAGVMQNPRHLVRRRGQEARLRCSPMKGHSHVYWYRQLPEEGLKFMVYLQKENIIDESGMPKERFSAEFPKEGPSILRIQQVVRGDSAAYFCASSPDLGGNGEQFFGPGTRLTVL.

The genes are TRBV7-2 and TRBJ2-7; TRBD2 aligns across 9 bases. The V gene's germline CDR1 is SGHTA and CDR2 FQGNSA. The CDR3 is made up of 19 amino acids. V lost 2 bases, J lost 0 bases, and 14 bases stayed unmatched. CDR3 region: CASSLNPPSGAFDSYEQYF. The CDR3 DNA follows: TGTGCCAGCAGCTTAAATCCGCCTAGCGGGGCTTTCGACTCCTACGAGCAGTACTTC.

This clonotype occurred many times. V is TRBV10-3 and J is TRBJ2-1; 10 nucleotides match TRBD2. J was trimmed by 5 bases and V by 5 bases; bases with no gene match: 6. CDR1 is ENHRY, CDR2 SYGVKD, per germline. The CDR3 is 15 amino acids. The CDR3 region is CAISKLAGADNEQFF. As DNA, the CDR3 is TGTGCCATCAGTAAGCTAGCGGGGGCGGACAATGAGCAGTTCTTC.

Comments on this clonotype: A much larger clone differs from this one at a single base, so this may be a read error. The chain uses TRBV5-4 and TRBJ2-5; 9 nucleotides match TRBD1. Germline assignment: CDR1 SGHNT and CDR2 YYREEE (reference sequence). This CDR3 is 14 amino acids long. Trimming cost V 2 bases and J 5 bases; bases outside gene matches: 4. CDR3 DNA sequence: TGTGCCAGCAGCTTCGTGGGGACAGGGGAGACCCAGTACTTC. Translation: CASSFVGTGETQYF.

This clonotype came up a few times. This chain connects TRBV6-5 to TRBJ1-6; 7 bases line up with TRBD1. V dropped 3 bases and J dropped 15; count of bases not matched to a gene: 20. Germline V lookup: CDR1 MNHEY, CDR2 SVGAGI. This CDR3 is built from 17 residues. CDR3 DNA: TGTGCCAGCAGTTATTCTCCCTCCGGGACAGCCCCCCTCCTCCTCCACTTT. Translation: CASSYSPSGTAPLLLHF.

This rearrangement joins TRBV27 to TRBJ2-7; D perhaps matches TRBD1 (6 bases). V was shortened by 11 bases and J by 4 bases, with 18 bases between the two germline ends. The germline gives CDR1 MNHEY, CDR2 SMNVEV (reference sequence). The CDR3 loop spans 13 amino acids. Here the CDR3 DNA reads TGTGCCTGCGCCCTAACACAGGGTTACGAGCAGTACTTC. This encodes CACALTQGYEQYF.

V is TRBV20-1 and J is TRBJ1-4; 7 bases align to TRBD1. Germline V CDR1 and CDR2: DFQATT, SNEGSKA (reference sequence). V lost 6 bases, J lost 6 bases, and 10 bases stayed unmatched. The CDR3 length is 14 residues. CDR3 nucleotide sequence: TGCAGTGCCGGCGGGGGACAGAGCGATGAAAAACTGTTTTTT. Protein: CSAGGGQSDEKLFF.

Remarks on this clonotype: The germline gene is not matched at one end of the junction; a read error may be the cause. The chain employs TRBV5-1 and TRBJ1-5; D perhaps matches TRBD1 (5 bases). Per germline, CDR1 SGHRS and CDR2 YFSETQ. The CDR3 contains 14 residues. CDR3 bases: TGCGCCAGCAGTCCCGGGACGGGTAATCAGCCCCGGCATTTT. Encoded protein: CASSPGTGNQPRHF.

In its sample, this clonotype was seen a few times. A read error may account for a junction end that differs from germline. The chain uses TRBV28 and TRBJ1-2; 7 positions agree with TRBD1. The CDR3 contains 16 residues. CDR1 and CDR2 from the germline V gene are MDHEN and SYDVKM. Here the CDR3 DNA reads TGTGCCACCAGTGGGGCGTCGGACAGGAGTTTCTATGGCTACACCTTC. Protein sequence: CATSGASDRSFYGYTF.

This clonotype came up a few times. The chain couples TRBV4-2 to TRBJ2-7, with a possible D match to TRBD1 (5 bases). The CDR3 length is 16 residues. Germline V CDR1 and CDR2: LGHNA, YNFKEQ. The ends were cut back, 0 bases at V and 2 bases at J, with 14 bases in the middle. The CDR3 region has the DNA TGTGCCAGCAGCCAAGATCCACAGGATCCACCCTACGAGCAGTACTTC. Protein: CASSQDPQDPPYEQYF.